The 16 T cell receptor beta chains in this list originate from one sample, sequenced in a study of cytomegalovirus exposure and HLA in healthy donors. It was with 60 Vbeta and 13 Jbeta primers that the PCR ran. Produced via immunoSEQ multiplex PCR; TCRdb's table is partial and in-frame only. The sample has about 130,000 clones, 65% to 90% seen once. Sequenced: PBMCs. The receptor source for this set is a girl aged 2 to 10 in good health and CMV-seronegative.

This chain connects TRBV5-1 to TRBJ2-2; a weak D match, TRBD1 (6 bases). V was trimmed by 2 bases and J by 0 bases, leaving 8 bases between them. Germline V gene sequence: CDR1 SGHRS, CDR2 YFSETQ. This CDR3 is 15 amino acids long. The CDR3 is CASSFRGTNTGELFF. The CDR3, as DNA: TGCGCCAGCAGCTTCAGGGGCACGAACACCGGGGAGCTGTTTTTT.

In its sample, this clone was seen a few times. The genes are TRBV10-2 and TRBJ1-4; 9 bases fit TRBD1. Trimming removed 6 bases from V and 0 bases from J; junction bases left unmatched: 2. The germline gives CDR1 WSHSY, CDR2 SAAADI. This CDR3 spans 15 amino acids. For the CDR3, the DNA is TGCGCCAGCAGGGACAGGGGAGCAACTAATGAAAAACTGTTTTTT. Translation gives CASRDRGATNEKLFF.

The chain recombines TRBV30 with TRBJ2-1; the D gene is possibly TRBD2 (7 bases). The ends were cut back, 2 bases at V and 5 bases at J, with 13 bases in the middle. The CDR3 is 14 residues long. Germline CDR1 and CDR2: GTSNPN and SVGIG (reference sequence). CDR3 protein: CAWSWRGPDNEQFF. The CDR3 bases are TGTGCCTGGAGTTGGCGGGGGCCCGACAATGAGCAGTTCTTC.

Turning to this clone: Other DNA sequences in the same sample also yield this CDR3. The chain is built from TRBV7-9 and TRBJ2-7; TRBD1 aligns across 7 bases. The length of the CDR3 is 14 residues. Looked up from germline, CDR1 is SEHNR and CDR2 is FQNEAQ (reference sequence). The V and J ends lost 0 bases and 4 bases, in that order; junction bases with no gene match: 3. CDR3 nucleotides: TGTGCCAGCAGCTTAGCCGGGACAGTTTACGAGCAGTACTTC. It translates to CASSLAGTVYEQYF.

The chain carries TRBV5-4 and TRBJ2-7; 15 bases map to TRBD2. With V trimmed by 4 bases and J by 4 bases, 3 bases remained unmatched. There are 15 residues in the CDR3. Germline loops: CDR1 SGHNT, CDR2 YYREEE (reference sequence). Here the CDR3 DNA reads TGTGCCAGCAGCCCAGGACTAGCGGGGGGGTACGAGCAGTACTTC. Translation gives CASSPGLAGGYEQYF.

The V call is TRBV30, the J call TRBJ1-4, with D unclear. Per germline, CDR1 GTSNPN and CDR2 SVGIG (reference sequence). V lost 1 base to trimming and J lost 0 bases, with 9 bases between them. This CDR3 region has 15 residues. CDR3 sequence (DNA): TGTGCCTGGAGTGCTGAGGGAACAACTAATGAAAAACTGTTTTTT. This sequence encodes CAWSAEGTTNEKLFF. Looking up the rest from reference TRBV30 and TRBJ1-4 gives the full variable domain: SQTIHQWPATLVQPVGSPLSLECTVEGTSNPNLYWYRQAAGRGLQLLFYSVGIGQISSEVPQNLSASRPQDRQFILSSKKLLLSDSGFYLCAWSAEGTTNEKLFFGSGTQLSVL.

V and J are TRBV7-2 and TRBJ2-2; the D is unclear. This CDR3 is built from 15 residues. The germline V and J ends were trimmed by 5 bases and 6 bases, with 16 bases remaining between them. The V gene's germline CDR1 is SGHTA and CDR2 FQGNSA. The CDR3 DNA follows: TGTGCCAGCAGCCACGGAGCCCCCTGGGCCGGGGAGCTGTTTTTT. Its protein is CASSHGAPWAGELFF.

CDR3 protein: CASSPMEGGNQPQHF. CDR3 nucleotides: TGCGCCAGCAGCCCAATGGAGGGAGGCAATCAGCCCCAGCATTTT. The rearrangement links TRBV4-1 to TRBJ1-5; D gene ambiguous. The CDR3 loop spans 15 amino acids. V was clipped by 4 bases and J by 2 bases, with 12 bases between them. Germline lookup yields CDR1 MGHRA and CDR2 YSYEKL.

The chain uses TRBV2 and TRBJ1-1, with D perhaps matching TRBD1 (6 bases). This CDR3 has 14 amino acids. Germline V gene lookup returns CDR1 SNHLY and CDR2 FYNNEI. The V and J ends lost 7 bases and 2 bases respectively, with 14 bases between them. The CDR3 region is CASTTSDRNTEAFF. The CDR3 DNA follows: TGTGCCAGCACTACCTCGGACAGAAACACTGAAGCTTTCTTT.

The genes are TRBV20-1 and TRBJ2-7; 7 bases are shared with TRBD2. The germline V gene encodes CDR1 DFQATT and CDR2 SNEGSKA (reference sequence). V shed 6 bases and J 4 bases; nucleotides not matched to a gene: 3. The CDR3 has 11 amino acids. The CDR3 protein is CSAAGIYEQYF. CDR3 coding DNA: TGCAGTGCAGCGGGGATTTACGAGCAGTACTTC.

The chain has TRBV5-1 and TRBJ2-2; D remains ambiguous. Per the germline V gene, CDR1 is SGHRS and CDR2 is YFSETQ. CDR3 size: 15 residues. V lost 6 bases and J 2 bases, leaving 14 bases between the germline ends. DNA of the CDR3: TGCGCCAGCATCCCCCGTACAGAAAACACCGGGGAGCTGTTTTTT. Protein: CASIPRTENTGELFF.

The chain has TRBV28 and TRBJ2-1; TRBD2 matches at 11 bases. Germline V gene data show CDR1 as MDHEN and CDR2 as SYDVKM. With V trimmed by 6 bases and J by 5 bases, 9 bases remained unmatched. This CDR3 has 16 amino acids. In nucleotides, the CDR3 is TGTGCCAGCAGCAGAATAGCGGGAGGGATAGACAATGAGCAGTTCTTC. Its translation: CASSRIAGGIDNEQFF. The variable domain in full, completed from reference TRBV28 and TRBJ2-1, reads DVKVTQSSRYLVKRTGEKVFLECVQDMDHENMFWYRQDPGLGLRLIYFSYDVKMKEKGDIPEGYSVSREKKERFSLILESASTNQTSMYLCASSRIAGGIDNEQFFGPGTRLTVL.

This sequence joins TRBV2 and TRBJ2-5; TRBD2 agrees at 14 bases. CDR1 and CDR2 from the germline V gene are SNHLY and FYNNEI. The CDR3 has 16 amino acids. V was clipped by 5 bases and J by 3 bases; unmatched bases: 5. The CDR3 reads CASSTGLAGEKETQYF. The CDR3 nucleotides are TGTGCCAGCAGTACGGGACTAGCGGGAGAGAAAGAGACCCAGTACTTC.

The CDR3 nucleotides read TGCGCCAGCAGCCCGACTGAGGAAGAGACCCAGTACTTC. Its translation: CASSPTEEETQYF. The gene calls are TRBV5-1 and TRBJ2-5; D remains ambiguous. This CDR3 has 13 residues. Germline CDR1 reads SGHRS; CDR2 reads YFSETQ. V lost 4 bases and J lost 3, with 10 bases in between.

The gene calls are TRBV19 and TRBJ2-7; 10 nucleotides align to TRBD1. The CDR3 loop spans 14 amino acids. CDR1 LNHDA and CDR2 SQIVND come from the germline V gene (reference sequence). J was trimmed by 3 bases and V by 9 bases; bases with no gene match: 8. In DNA form, the CDR3 reads TGTGCCAGCGCAGCCGGGACAGGGGTCTACGAGCAGTACTTC. As protein: CASAAGTGVYEQYF.

The chain is built from TRBV6-1 and TRBJ1-5; D is possibly TRBD1 (6 bases). CDR1 is MNHNS, CDR2 SASEGT, per germline. The CDR3 consists of 13 residues. The V end was cut by 7 bases, the J end by 6 bases, with 13 bases between. The CDR3 loop is CASIQTGTQPQHF. CDR3 bases: TGTGCCAGCATACAGACAGGAACTCAGCCCCAGCATTTT.